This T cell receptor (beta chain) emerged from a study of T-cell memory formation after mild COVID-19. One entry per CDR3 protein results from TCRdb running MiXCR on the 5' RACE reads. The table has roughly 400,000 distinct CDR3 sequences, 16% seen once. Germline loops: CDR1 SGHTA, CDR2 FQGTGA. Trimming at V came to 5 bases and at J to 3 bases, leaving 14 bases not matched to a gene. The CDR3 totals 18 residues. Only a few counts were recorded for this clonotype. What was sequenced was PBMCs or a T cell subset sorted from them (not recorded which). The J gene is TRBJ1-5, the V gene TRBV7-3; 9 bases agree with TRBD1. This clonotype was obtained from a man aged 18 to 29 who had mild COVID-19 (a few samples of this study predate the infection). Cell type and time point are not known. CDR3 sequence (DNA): TGTGCCAGCAGCGCAACTTACCGGGACAGGGAGATCAATCAGCCCCAGCATTTT. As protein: CASSATYRDREINQPQHF.